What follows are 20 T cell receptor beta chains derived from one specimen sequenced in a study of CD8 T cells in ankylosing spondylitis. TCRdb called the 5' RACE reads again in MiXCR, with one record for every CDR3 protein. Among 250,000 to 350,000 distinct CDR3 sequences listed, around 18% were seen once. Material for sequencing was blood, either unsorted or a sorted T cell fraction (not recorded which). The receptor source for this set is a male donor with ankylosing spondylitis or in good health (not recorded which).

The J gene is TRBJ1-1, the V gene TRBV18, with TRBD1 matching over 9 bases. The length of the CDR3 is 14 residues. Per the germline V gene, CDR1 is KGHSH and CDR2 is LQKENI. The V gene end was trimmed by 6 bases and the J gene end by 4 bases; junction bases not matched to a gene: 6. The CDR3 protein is CASSAGTGSTEAFF. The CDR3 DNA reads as TGTGCCAGCTCGGCCGGGACAGGGAGCACTGAAGCTTTCTTT.

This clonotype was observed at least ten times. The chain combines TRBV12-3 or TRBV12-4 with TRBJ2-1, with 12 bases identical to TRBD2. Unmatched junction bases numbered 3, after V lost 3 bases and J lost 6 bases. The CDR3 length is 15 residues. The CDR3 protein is CASSLSSGRANEQFF. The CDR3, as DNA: TGTGCCAGCAGTTTGTCTAGCGGGAGGGCCAATGAGCAGTTCTTC.

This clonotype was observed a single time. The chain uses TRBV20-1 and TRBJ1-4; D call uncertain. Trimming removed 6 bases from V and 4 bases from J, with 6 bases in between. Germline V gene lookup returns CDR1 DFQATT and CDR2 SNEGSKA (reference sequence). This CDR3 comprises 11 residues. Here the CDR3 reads CSAGYNEKLFF. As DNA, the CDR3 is TGCAGTGCAGGATATAATGAAAAACTGTTTTTT.

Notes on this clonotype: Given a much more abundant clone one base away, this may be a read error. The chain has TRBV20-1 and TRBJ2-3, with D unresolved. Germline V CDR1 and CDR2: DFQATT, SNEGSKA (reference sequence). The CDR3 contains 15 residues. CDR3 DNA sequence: TGCACTGCTAGGGCCGTGATCACTAGCACAGATACGCAGTATTTT. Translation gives CTARAVITSTDTQYF.

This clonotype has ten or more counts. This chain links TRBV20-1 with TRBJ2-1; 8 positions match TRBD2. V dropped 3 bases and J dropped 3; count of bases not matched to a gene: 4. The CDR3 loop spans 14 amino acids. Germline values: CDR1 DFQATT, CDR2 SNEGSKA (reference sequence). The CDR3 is CSASSLAGYNEQFF. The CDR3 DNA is TGCAGTGCTAGTAGTCTAGCGGGCTACAATGAGCAGTTCTTC.

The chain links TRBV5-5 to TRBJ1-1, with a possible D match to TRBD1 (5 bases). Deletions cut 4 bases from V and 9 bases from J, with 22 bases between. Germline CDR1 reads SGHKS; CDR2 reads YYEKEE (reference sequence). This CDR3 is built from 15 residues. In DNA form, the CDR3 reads TGTGCCAGCAGCCTTCCCCGGGAGCCGGGGGGGAAAGCTTTCTTT. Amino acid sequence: CASSLPREPGGKAFF. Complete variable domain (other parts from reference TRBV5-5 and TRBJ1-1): DAGVTQSPTHLIKTRGQQVTLRCSPISGHKSVSWYQQVLGQGPQFIFQYYEKEERGRGNFPDRFSARQFPNYSSELNVNALLLGDSALYLCASSLPREPGGKAFFGQGTRLTVV.

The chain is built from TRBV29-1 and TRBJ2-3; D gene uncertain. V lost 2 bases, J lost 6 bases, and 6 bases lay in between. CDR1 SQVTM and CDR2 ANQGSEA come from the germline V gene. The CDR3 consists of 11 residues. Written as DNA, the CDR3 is TGCAGCGTTGAATCGGTGGATACGCAGTATTTT. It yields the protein CSVESVDTQYF.

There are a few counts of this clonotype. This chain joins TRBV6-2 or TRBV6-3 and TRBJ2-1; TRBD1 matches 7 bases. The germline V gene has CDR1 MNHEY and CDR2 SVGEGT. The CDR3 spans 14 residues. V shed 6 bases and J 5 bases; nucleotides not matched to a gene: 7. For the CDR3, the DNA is TGTGCCAGCAGCCCATTAGACAGGGACAATGAGCAGTTCTTC. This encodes CASSPLDRDNEQFF.

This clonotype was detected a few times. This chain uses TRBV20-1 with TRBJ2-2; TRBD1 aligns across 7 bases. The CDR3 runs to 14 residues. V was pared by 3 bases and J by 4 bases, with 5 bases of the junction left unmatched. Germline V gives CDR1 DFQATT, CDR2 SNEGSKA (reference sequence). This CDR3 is CSARRGGLTGELFF. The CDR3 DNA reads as TGCAGTGCTAGGAGAGGGGGCCTCACCGGGGAGCTGTTTTTT.

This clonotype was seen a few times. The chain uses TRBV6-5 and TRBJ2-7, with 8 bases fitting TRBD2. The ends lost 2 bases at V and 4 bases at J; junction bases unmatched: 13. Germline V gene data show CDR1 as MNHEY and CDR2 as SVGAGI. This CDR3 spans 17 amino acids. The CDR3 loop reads CASSYIGLAGRAYEQYV. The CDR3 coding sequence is TGTGCCAGCAGTTACATCGGCCTAGCGGGTAGAGCATACGAGCAGTACGTC.

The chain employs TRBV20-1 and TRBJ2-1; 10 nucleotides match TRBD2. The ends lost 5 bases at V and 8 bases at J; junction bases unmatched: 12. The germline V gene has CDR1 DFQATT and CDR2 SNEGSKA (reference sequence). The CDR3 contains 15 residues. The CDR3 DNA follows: TGCAGTGCTGCCGAGCCTAGCGGGAGTGGCTATGAGCAGTTCTTC. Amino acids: CSAAEPSGSGYEQFF.

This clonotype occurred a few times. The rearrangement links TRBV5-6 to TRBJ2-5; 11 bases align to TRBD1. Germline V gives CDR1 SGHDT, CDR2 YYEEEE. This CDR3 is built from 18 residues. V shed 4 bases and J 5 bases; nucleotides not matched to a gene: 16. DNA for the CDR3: TGTGCCAGCAGCCCCCCCACCGGACAGGGGGCAAGGTGGGAGACCCAGTACTTC. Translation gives CASSPPTGQGARWETQYF. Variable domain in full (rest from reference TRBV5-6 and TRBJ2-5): DAGVTQSPTHLIKTRGQQVTLRCSPKSGHDTVSWYQQALGQGPQFIFQYYEEEERQRGNFPDRFSGHQFPNYSSELNVNALLLGDSALYLCASSPPTGQGARWETQYFGPGTRLLVL.

CDR3 residues: CASSFGSYYGYTF. The CDR3, as DNA: TGTGCCAGCAGTTTCGGGAGCTACTATGGCTACACCTTC. The chain joins TRBV12-3 or TRBV12-4 to TRBJ1-2; D is unclear. The CDR3 sequence is 13 residues long. V lost 3 bases to trimming and J lost 3 bases, with 8 bases between them.

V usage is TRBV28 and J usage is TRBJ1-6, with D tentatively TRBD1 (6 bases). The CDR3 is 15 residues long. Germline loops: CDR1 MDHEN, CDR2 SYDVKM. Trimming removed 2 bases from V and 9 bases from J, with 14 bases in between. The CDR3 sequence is CASSLEDRSVSPLHF. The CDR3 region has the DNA TGTGCCAGCAGTTTAGAAGACAGGAGTGTTTCACCCCTCCACTTT.

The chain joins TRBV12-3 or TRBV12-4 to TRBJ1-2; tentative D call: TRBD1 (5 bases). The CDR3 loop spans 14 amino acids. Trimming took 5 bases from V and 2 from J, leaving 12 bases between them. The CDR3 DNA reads TGTGCCAGCAGTCCGCGGGGCACCAACTATGGCTACACCTTC. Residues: CASSPRGTNYGYTF.

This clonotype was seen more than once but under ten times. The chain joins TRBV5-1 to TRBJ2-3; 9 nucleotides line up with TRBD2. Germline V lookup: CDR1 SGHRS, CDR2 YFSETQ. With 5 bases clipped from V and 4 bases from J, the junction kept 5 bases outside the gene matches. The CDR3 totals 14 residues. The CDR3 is CASRVSGSADTQYF. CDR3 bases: TGCGCCAGCAGGGTTAGCGGGAGTGCAGATACGCAGTATTTT. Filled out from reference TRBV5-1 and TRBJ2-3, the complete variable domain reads KAGVTQTPRYLIKTRGQQVTLSCSPISGHRSVSWYQQTPGQGLQFLFEYFSETQRNKGNFPGRFSGRQFSNSRSEMNVSTLELGDSALYLCASRVSGSADTQYFGPGTRLTVL.

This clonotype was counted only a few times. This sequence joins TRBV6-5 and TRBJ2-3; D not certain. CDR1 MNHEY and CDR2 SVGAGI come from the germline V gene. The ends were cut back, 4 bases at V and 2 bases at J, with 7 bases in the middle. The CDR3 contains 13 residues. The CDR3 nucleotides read TGTGCCAGCAGTTTCGGCCCCACAGATACGCAGTATTTT. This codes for CASSFGPTDTQYF.

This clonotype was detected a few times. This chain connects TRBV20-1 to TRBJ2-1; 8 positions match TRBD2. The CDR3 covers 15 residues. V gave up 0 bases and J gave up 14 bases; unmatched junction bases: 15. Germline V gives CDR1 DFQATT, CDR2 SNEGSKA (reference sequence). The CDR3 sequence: CSARDFGTSGAAEFF. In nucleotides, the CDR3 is TGCAGTGCTAGAGATTTTGGAACTAGCGGAGCCGCAGAGTTCTTC.

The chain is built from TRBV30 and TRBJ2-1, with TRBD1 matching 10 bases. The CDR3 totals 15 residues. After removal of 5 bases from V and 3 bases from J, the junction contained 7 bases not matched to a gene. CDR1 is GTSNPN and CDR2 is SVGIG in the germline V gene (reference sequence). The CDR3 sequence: CAWGRDRGLYNEQFF. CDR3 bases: TGTGCCTGGGGCCGGGACAGGGGCCTCTACAATGAGCAGTTCTTC.

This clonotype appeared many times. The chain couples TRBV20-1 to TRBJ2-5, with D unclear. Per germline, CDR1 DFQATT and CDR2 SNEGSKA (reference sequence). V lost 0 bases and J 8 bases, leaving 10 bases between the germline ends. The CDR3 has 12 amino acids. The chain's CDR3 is CSARDVRGTQYF. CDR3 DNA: TGCAGTGCTAGAGATGTTCGCGGAACCCAGTACTTC.